This TCR beta chain appears in the sequencing data of a study of cytomegalovirus exposure and HLA in healthy donors. With 6 bases clipped from V and 2 bases from J, the junction kept 7 bases outside the gene matches. This CDR3 region has 15 residues. Germline V gene lookup returns CDR1 SNHLY and CDR2 FYNNEI. Use of 60 Vbeta and 13 Jbeta primers characterized the PCR. The assay was immunoSEQ multiplex PCR, and TCRdb's table has in-frame clones only and misses some. Of approximately 100,000 clones in the sample, approximately 70% were seen once. What was sequenced was PBMCs. The receptor's source is a woman aged 45-60 years in good health and CMV-seronegative. The chain has TRBV2 and TRBJ1-3; 7 nucleotides align to TRBD1. CDR3 in DNA: TGTGCCAGCAGCACCCTACAGGGGACTGGAAACACCATATATTTT. It is translated as CASSTLQGTGNTIYF.